Listed below are T cell receptor beta chains from one sample, sequenced in a study of blood T cell repertoires in COVID-19. The method was immunoSEQ multiplex PCR; TCRdb's version includes in-frame clones alone and lacks a portion of them. The sample lists about 270,000 clones, around nine tenths occurring once. The sample was peripheral blood. Receptors were obtained from a woman aged 55-69 years who had recovered from COVID-19. Each CDR3 is given with its conserved first and last residue. D genes are given only for firm matches. Size tells how often a clone was seen (once, few, many) or the class of an expanded clone, and some rows leave it out.

CDR3aa: CASSTAGSYGNTIYF
CDR3nt: TGTGCCAGCAGCACCGCGGGGAGTTATGGAAACACCATATATTTT
abundance: few
j_gene: TRBJ1-3
v_gene: TRBV11-1
d_gene: NA

CDR3aa: CASSKSGFGELFF
CDR3nt: TGTGCCAGCAGTAAAAGCGGATTCGGGGAGCTGTTTTTT
abundance: NA
j_gene: TRBJ2-2
v_gene: TRBV11-3
d_gene: NA

CDR3aa: CASSLATVEQFF
CDR3nt: TGTGCCAGCAGCTTAGCCACGGTGGAGCAGTTCTTC
abundance: once
j_gene: TRBJ2-1
v_gene: TRBV7-2
d_gene: NA

CDR3aa: CASSTDGGPSTDTQYF
CDR3nt: TGTGCCAGCAGCACCGACGGGGGACCTAGCACAGATACGCAGTATTTT
abundance: once
j_gene: TRBJ2-3
v_gene: TRBV6-2/TRBV6-3
d_gene: NA

CDR3aa: CAISDWGVEAFF
CDR3nt: TGTGCCATCAGCGATTGGGGGGTTGAAGCTTTCTTT
abundance: NA
j_gene: TRBJ1-1
v_gene: TRBV10-3
d_gene: NA

CDR3aa: CASSDSYTEAFF
CDR3nt: TGTGCCAGCAGTGATAGTTATACTGAAGCTTTCTTT
abundance: NA
j_gene: TRBJ1-1
v_gene: TRBV25-1
d_gene: NA

CDR3aa: CASSGTGTGYYEQYF
CDR3nt: TGTGCCAGCAGCGGGACAGGAACGGGGTACTACGAGCAGTACTTC
abundance: NA
j_gene: TRBJ2-7
v_gene: TRBV2
d_gene: TRBD1

CDR3aa: CATSLTSTSGTGELFF
CDR3nt: TGTGCCACCAGCCTTACCTCGACTAGCGGAACCGGGGAGCTGTTTTTT
abundance: NA
j_gene: TRBJ2-2
v_gene: TRBV15
d_gene: TRBD2

CDR3aa: CASSIGGVATDTQYF
CDR3nt: TGTGCCAGTAGTATAGGGGGGGTAGCCACAGATACGCAGTATTTT
abundance: NA
j_gene: TRBJ2-3
v_gene: TRBV19
d_gene: NA

CDR3aa: CASSPTGNSYEQYF
CDR3nt: TGTGCCAGCAGCCCCACAGGGAACTCCTACGAGCAGTACTTC
abundance: NA
j_gene: TRBJ2-7
v_gene: TRBV5-4
d_gene: NA

CDR3aa: CASSRGQFSNYGYTF
CDR3nt: TGTGCCAGCAGCCGAGGACAGTTCTCCAACTATGGCTACACCTTC
abundance: NA
j_gene: TRBJ1-2
v_gene: TRBV5-5
d_gene: NA

CDR3aa: CASRPLSGAETQYF
CDR3nt: TGTGCCAGCAGGCCCCTCTCGGGAGCGGAGACCCAGTACTTC
abundance: NA
j_gene: TRBJ2-5
v_gene: TRBV5-5
d_gene: NA

CDR3aa: CASSLDYSSLSTDTQYF
CDR3nt: TGTGCCAGCAGCTTGGACTATTCTAGCCTTAGCACAGATACGCAGTATTTT
abundance: NA
j_gene: TRBJ2-3
v_gene: TRBV5-4
d_gene: NA

CDR3aa: CSGTTGGVGETQYF
CDR3nt: TGCAGCGGGACTACAGGGGGCGTCGGGGAGACCCAGTACTTC
abundance: NA
j_gene: TRBJ2-5
v_gene: TRBV29-1
d_gene: TRBD1

CDR3aa: CASSLKGANGGELFF
CDR3nt: TGTGCCAGCAGCTTAAAGGGGGCTAACGGCGGGGAGCTGTTTTTT
abundance: NA
j_gene: TRBJ2-2
v_gene: TRBV7-8
d_gene: TRBD1

CDR3aa: CASSQMGDRGEKLFF
CDR3nt: TGTGCCAGCAGCCAGATGGGGGACAGGGGCGAAAAACTGTTTTTT
abundance: once
j_gene: TRBJ1-4
v_gene: TRBV3-1/TRBV3-2
d_gene: TRBD1

CDR3aa: CASSATSGGRFTDTQYF
CDR3nt: TGTGCCAGCAGCGCTACTAGCGGGGGCCGATTCACAGATACGCAGTATTTT
abundance: NA
j_gene: TRBJ2-3
v_gene: TRBV9
d_gene: TRBD2

CDR3aa: CASGTGGYGYTF
CDR3nt: TGTGCCAGCGGTACCGGGGGGTATGGCTACACCTTC
abundance: NA
j_gene: TRBJ1-2
v_gene: TRBV28
d_gene: NA

CDR3aa: CASSLAGVNGYTF
CDR3nt: TGTGCCAGCAGCTTGGCCGGGGTGAATGGCTACACCTTC
abundance: NA
j_gene: TRBJ1-2
v_gene: TRBV7-9
d_gene: NA

CDR3aa: CASSFGQDSPLHF
CDR3nt: TGTGCCAGCAGCTTCGGACAGGACTCACCCCTCCACTTT
abundance: NA
j_gene: TRBJ1-6
v_gene: TRBV7-9
d_gene: TRBD1

CDR3aa: CASSQSRLAGADTQYF
CDR3nt: TGCGCCAGCAGCCAAAGTCGCCTAGCGGGGGCAGATACGCAGTATTTT
abundance: NA
j_gene: TRBJ2-3
v_gene: TRBV4-1
d_gene: TRBD2

CDR3aa: CASSLGLATDTQYF
CDR3nt: TGTGCCAGCAGCTTAGGCCTAGCGACAGATACGCAGTATTTT
abundance: NA
j_gene: TRBJ2-3
v_gene: TRBV7-2
d_gene: NA

CDR3aa: CASSQGQGSKYQPQHF
CDR3nt: TGCGCCAGCAGCCAAGGGCAGGGTTCGAAGTATCAGCCCCAGCATTTT
abundance: NA
j_gene: TRBJ1-5
v_gene: TRBV4-1
d_gene: NA

CDR3aa: CASSQGTANYEQYF
CDR3nt: TGTGCCAGCAGCCAAGGGACAGCAAACTACGAGCAGTACTTC
abundance: NA
j_gene: TRBJ2-7
v_gene: TRBV4-2
d_gene: NA

CDR3aa: CASSAPGLAYTGELFF
CDR3nt: TGTGCCAGCAGCGCCCCGGGACTAGCGTACACCGGGGAGCTGTTTTTT
abundance: NA
j_gene: TRBJ2-2
v_gene: TRBV9
d_gene: TRBD2

CDR3aa: CASSPAGANYGYTF
CDR3nt: TGTGCCAGCTCACCGGCGGGAGCTAACTATGGCTACACCTTC
abundance: NA
j_gene: TRBJ1-2
v_gene: TRBV18
d_gene: NA

CDR3aa: CASSGRLAGDGETQYF
CDR3nt: TGTGCCAGCAGCGGTCGACTAGCGGGGGATGGAGAGACCCAGTACTTC
abundance: NA
j_gene: TRBJ2-5
v_gene: TRBV9
d_gene: TRBD2

CDR3aa: CASSQGAGGGVEQFF
CDR3nt: TGTGCCAGCAGCCAAGGAGCGGGGGGAGGAGTTGAGCAGTTCTTC
abundance: once
j_gene: TRBJ2-1
v_gene: TRBV4-2
d_gene: TRBD2

CDR3aa: CASSPGENYGYTF
CDR3nt: TGTGCCAGCTCACCAGGGGAGAACTATGGCTACACCTTC
abundance: NA
j_gene: TRBJ1-2
v_gene: TRBV18
d_gene: NA

CDR3aa: CASSLREISYNSPLHF
CDR3nt: TGTGCCAGCAGCTTACGGGAAATCTCCTATAATTCACCCCTCCACTTT
abundance: NA
j_gene: TRBJ1-6
v_gene: TRBV7-9
d_gene: NA

CDR3aa: CASTPPGEKSYNEQFF
CDR3nt: TGTGCCAGCACCCCACCGGGAGAGAAGTCCTACAATGAGCAGTTCTTC
abundance: NA
j_gene: TRBJ2-1
v_gene: TRBV28
d_gene: NA

CDR3aa: CASSTRAGGNGYTF
CDR3nt: TGTGCCAGCAGTACCAGGGCCGGGGGTAATGGCTACACCTTC
abundance: NA
j_gene: TRBJ1-2
v_gene: TRBV28
d_gene: NA

CDR3aa: CAISSGGAKEGETQYF
CDR3nt: TGTGCCATCAGTAGCGGGGGGGCCAAGGAGGGAGAGACCCAGTACTTC
abundance: NA
j_gene: TRBJ2-5
v_gene: TRBV10-3
d_gene: TRBD2

CDR3aa: CASSLPRDRVSYNEQFF
CDR3nt: TGTGCCAGCAGTTTGCCCCGGGACAGAGTCTCCTACAATGAGCAGTTCTTC
abundance: NA
j_gene: TRBJ2-1
v_gene: TRBV28
d_gene: TRBD1

CDR3aa: CASSTQGSTEAFF
CDR3nt: TGTGCCAGCAGTACACAGGGTAGTACTGAAGCTTTCTTT
abundance: NA
j_gene: TRBJ1-1
v_gene: TRBV28
d_gene: NA

CDR3aa: CASSQTPQPHYEQYF
CDR3nt: TGCGCCAGCAGCCAGACGCCACAGCCTCACTACGAGCAGTACTTC
abundance: NA
j_gene: TRBJ2-7
v_gene: TRBV4-1
d_gene: NA

CDR3aa: CASSTGAYYGYTF
CDR3nt: TGTGCCAGCAGCACAGGGGCGTACTATGGCTACACCTTC
abundance: NA
j_gene: TRBJ1-2
v_gene: TRBV28
d_gene: TRBD1

CDR3aa: CASSRTGANNYEQYF
CDR3nt: TGTGCCAGCAGTCGAACAGGGGCTAACAACTACGAGCAGTACTTC
abundance: NA
j_gene: TRBJ2-7
v_gene: TRBV7-9
d_gene: TRBD1

CDR3aa: CATSRDSETQYF
CDR3nt: TGTGCCACCAGCAGAGATAGTGAGACCCAGTACTTC
abundance: NA
j_gene: TRBJ2-5
v_gene: TRBV15
d_gene: NA

CDR3aa: CASSFRISRNTEAFF
CDR3nt: TGTGCCAGCAGCTTCCGCATTTCCAGGAACACTGAAGCTTTCTTT
abundance: NA
j_gene: TRBJ1-1
v_gene: TRBV5-6
d_gene: NA

CDR3aa: CASSAYRASDEQYF
CDR3nt: TGTGCCAGCAGCGCTTACAGGGCCAGCGACGAGCAGTACTTC
abundance: NA
j_gene: TRBJ2-7
v_gene: TRBV2
d_gene: NA

CDR3aa: CASSLGRFEKLFF
CDR3nt: TGTGCCAGCAGCTTAGGTCGGTTTGAAAAACTGTTTTTT
abundance: NA
j_gene: TRBJ1-4
v_gene: TRBV7-3
d_gene: NA

CDR3aa: CASSLGQGADEQYF
CDR3nt: TGCGCCAGCAGCTTGGGGCAGGGGGCGGATGAGCAGTACTTC
abundance: few
j_gene: TRBJ2-7
v_gene: TRBV5-1
d_gene: TRBD1

CDR3aa: CASSLQGNEQFF
CDR3nt: TGTGCCAGCAGTCTTCAGGGCAATGAGCAGTTCTTC
abundance: NA
j_gene: TRBJ2-1
v_gene: TRBV7-9
d_gene: NA

CDR3aa: CASSLVGRGREQYF
CDR3nt: TGTGCCAGCAGTTTAGTTGGCAGGGGGCGGGAGCAGTACTTC
abundance: NA
j_gene: TRBJ2-7
v_gene: TRBV28
d_gene: TRBD1

CDR3aa: CASSHEPGQGGNSNQPQHF
CDR3nt: TGCGCCAGCAGCCATGAACCGGGACAGGGGGGGAATAGCAATCAGCCCCAGCATTTT
abundance: NA
j_gene: TRBJ1-5
v_gene: TRBV4-3
d_gene: TRBD1

CDR3aa: CASSLAGSNQPQHF
CDR3nt: TGTGCCAGTAGTTTGGCAGGTAGCAATCAGCCCCAGCATTTT
abundance: NA
j_gene: TRBJ1-5
v_gene: TRBV19
d_gene: NA

CDR3aa: CATSAGNYGYTF
CDR3nt: TGTGCCACCAGTGCGGGAAACTATGGCTACACCTTC
abundance: NA
j_gene: TRBJ1-2
v_gene: TRBV24-1
d_gene: NA

CDR3aa: CASSYGGSYNEQFF
CDR3nt: TGTGCCAGCAGTTACGGGGGTTCCTACAATGAGCAGTTCTTC
abundance: NA
j_gene: TRBJ2-1
v_gene: TRBV28
d_gene: NA

CDR3aa: CASSVGLAGDGNTIYF
CDR3nt: TGTGCCAGCAGCGTGGGGTTGGCAGGGGACGGAAACACCATATATTTT
abundance: NA
j_gene: TRBJ1-3
v_gene: TRBV9
d_gene: NA